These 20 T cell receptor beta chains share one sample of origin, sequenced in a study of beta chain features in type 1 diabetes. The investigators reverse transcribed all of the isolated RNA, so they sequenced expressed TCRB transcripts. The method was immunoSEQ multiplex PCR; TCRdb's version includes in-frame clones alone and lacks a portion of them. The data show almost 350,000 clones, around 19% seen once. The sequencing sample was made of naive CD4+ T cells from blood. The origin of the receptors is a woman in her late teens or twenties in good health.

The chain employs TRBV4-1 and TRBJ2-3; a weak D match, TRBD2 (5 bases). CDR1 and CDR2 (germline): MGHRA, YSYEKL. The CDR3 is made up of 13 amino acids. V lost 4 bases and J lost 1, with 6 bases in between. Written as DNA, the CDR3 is TGCGCCAGCAGCCTTAGCGGCACAGATACGCAGTATTTT. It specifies CASSLSGTDTQYF.

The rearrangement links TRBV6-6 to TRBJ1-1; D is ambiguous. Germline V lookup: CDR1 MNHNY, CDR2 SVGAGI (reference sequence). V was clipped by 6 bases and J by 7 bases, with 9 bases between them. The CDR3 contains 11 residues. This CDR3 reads CASRYTVEAFF. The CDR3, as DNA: TGTGCCAGCAGATACACAGTTGAAGCTTTCTTT.

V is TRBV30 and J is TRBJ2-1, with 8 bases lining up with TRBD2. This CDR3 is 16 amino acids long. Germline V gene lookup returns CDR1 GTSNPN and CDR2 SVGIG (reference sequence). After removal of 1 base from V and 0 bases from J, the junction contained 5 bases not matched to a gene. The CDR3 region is CAWSARGAPSYNEQFF. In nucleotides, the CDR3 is TGTGCCTGGAGTGCGCGGGGGGCACCCTCCTACAATGAGCAGTTCTTC. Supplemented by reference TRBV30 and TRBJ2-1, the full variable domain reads SQTIHQWPATLVQPVGSPLSLECTVEGTSNPNLYWYRQAAGRGLQLLFYSVGIGQISSEVPQNLSASRPQDRQFILSSKKLLLSDSGFYLCAWSARGAPSYNEQFFGPGTRLTVL.

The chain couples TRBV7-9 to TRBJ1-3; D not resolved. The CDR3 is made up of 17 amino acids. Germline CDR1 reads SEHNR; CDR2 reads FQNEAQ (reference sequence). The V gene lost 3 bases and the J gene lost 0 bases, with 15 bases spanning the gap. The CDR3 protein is CASSFPLPTFSGNTIYF. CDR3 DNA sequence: TGTGCCAGCAGCTTTCCTTTACCGACATTCTCTGGAAACACCATATATTTT.

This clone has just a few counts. This chain's CDR3 is CASSFSSGYTDTQYF. The CDR3 DNA reads as TGTGCCAGCAGCTTCTCTAGCGGATACACAGATACGCAGTATTTT. This chain uses TRBV11-2 with TRBJ2-3, with 7 bases identical to TRBD2. Trimming cost V 3 bases and J 2 bases; bases outside gene matches: 5. Germline V CDR1 and CDR2: SGHAT, FQNNGV. The CDR3 covers 15 residues.

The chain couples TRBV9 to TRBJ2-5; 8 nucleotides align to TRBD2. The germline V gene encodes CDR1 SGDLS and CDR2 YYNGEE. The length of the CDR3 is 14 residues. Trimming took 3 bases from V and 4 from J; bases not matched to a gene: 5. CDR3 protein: CASSANRGGETQYF. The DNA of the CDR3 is TGTGCCAGCAGCGCAAACCGGGGGGGAGAGACCCAGTACTTC.

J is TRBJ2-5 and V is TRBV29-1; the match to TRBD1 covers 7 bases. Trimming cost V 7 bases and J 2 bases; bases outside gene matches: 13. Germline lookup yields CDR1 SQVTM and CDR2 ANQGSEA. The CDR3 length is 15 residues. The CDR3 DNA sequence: TGCAGCGAAAGGGGGCAGGGCTTGGGACAAGAGACCCAGTACTTC. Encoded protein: CSERGQGLGQETQYF. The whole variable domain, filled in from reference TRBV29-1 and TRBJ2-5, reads SAVISQKPSRDICQRGTSLTIQCQVDSQVTMMFWYRQQPGQSLTLIATANQGSEATYESGFVIDKFPISRPNLTFSTLTVSNMSPEDSSIYLCSERGQGLGQETQYFGPGTRLLVL.

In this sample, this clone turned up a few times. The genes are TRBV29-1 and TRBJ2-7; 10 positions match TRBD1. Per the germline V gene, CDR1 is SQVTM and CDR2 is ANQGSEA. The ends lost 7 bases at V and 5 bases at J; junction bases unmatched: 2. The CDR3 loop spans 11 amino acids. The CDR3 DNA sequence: TGCAGCGCTGGGACAGGGGACGAGCAGTACTTC. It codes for CSAGTGDEQYF.

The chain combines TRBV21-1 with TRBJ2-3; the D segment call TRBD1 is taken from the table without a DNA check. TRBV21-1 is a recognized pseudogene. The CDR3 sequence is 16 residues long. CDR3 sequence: CASIDRQGVGTDTQYF. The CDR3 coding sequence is TGTGCCAGCATCGATAGACAGGGCGTGGGCACAGATACGCAGTATTTT.

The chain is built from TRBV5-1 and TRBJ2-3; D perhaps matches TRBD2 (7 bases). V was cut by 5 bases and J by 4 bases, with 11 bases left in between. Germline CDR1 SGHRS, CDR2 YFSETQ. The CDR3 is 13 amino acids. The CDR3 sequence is CASSSGGPDTQYF. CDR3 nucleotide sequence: TGCGCCAGCAGTTCGGGGGGCCCAGATACGCAGTATTTT.

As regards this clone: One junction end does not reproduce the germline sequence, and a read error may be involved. The CDR3 spells CASSSGTALWANF. The CDR3 coding sequence is TGTGCCAGCAGTTCCGGGACAGCGCTTTGGGCCAATTTC. V gene TRBV28 combines with J gene TRBJ1-2; TRBD1 matches at 7 bases. CDR1 is MDHEN and CDR2 is SYDVKM in the germline V gene. CDR3 size: 13 residues.

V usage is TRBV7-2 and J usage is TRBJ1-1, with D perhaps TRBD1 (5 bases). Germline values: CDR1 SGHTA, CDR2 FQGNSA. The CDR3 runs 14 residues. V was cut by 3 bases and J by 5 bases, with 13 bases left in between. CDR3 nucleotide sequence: TGTGCCAGCAGCTTGGACAACGTATCTACTGAAGCTTTCTTT. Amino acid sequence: CASSLDNVSTEAFF.

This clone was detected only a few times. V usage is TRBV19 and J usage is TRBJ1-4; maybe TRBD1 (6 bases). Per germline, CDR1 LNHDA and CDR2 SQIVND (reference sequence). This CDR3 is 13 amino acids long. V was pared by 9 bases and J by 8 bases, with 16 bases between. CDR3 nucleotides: TGTGCCAGCGGGCCGGGGGGCCTAGAAAAACTGTTTTTT. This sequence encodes CASGPGGLEKLFF. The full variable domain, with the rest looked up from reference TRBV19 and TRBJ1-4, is DGGITQSPKYLFRKEGQNVTLSCEQNLNHDAMYWYRQDPGQGLRLIYYSQIVNDFQKGDIAEGYSVSREKKESFPLTVTSAQKNPTAFYLCASGPGGLEKLFFGSGTQLSVL.

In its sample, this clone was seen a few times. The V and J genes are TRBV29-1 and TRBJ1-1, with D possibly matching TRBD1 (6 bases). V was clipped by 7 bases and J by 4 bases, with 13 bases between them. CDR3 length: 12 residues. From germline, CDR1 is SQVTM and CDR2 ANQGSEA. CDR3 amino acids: CSAGGQFTEAFF. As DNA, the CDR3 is TGCAGCGCCGGAGGACAGTTCACTGAAGCTTTCTTT.

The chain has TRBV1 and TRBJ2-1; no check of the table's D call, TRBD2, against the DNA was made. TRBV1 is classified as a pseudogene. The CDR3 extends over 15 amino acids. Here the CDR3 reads CTSSPSGGSYNEQFF. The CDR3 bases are TGCACCAGCAGCCCTAGCGGGGGATCCTACAATGAGCAGTTCTTC.

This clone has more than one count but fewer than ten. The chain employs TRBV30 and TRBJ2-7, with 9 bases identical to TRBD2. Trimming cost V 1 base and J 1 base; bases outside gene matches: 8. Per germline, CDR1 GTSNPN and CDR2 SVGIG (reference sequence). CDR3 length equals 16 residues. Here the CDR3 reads CAWSAPRTSVSYEQYF. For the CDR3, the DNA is TGTGCCTGGAGTGCCCCCCGGACTAGCGTTTCCTACGAGCAGTACTTC.

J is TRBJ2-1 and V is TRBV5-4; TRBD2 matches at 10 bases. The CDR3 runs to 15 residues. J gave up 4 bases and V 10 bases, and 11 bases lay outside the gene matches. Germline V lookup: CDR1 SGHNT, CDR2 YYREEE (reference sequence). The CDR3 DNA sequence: TGTGCCGGGGGGAATAGCGGGAGGCCGTACAATGAGCAGTTCTTC. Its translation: CAGGNSGRPYNEQFF.

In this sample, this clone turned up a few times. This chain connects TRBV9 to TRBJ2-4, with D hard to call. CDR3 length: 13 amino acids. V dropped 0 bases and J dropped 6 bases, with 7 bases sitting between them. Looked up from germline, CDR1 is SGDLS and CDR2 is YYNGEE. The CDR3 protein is CASSVGTGNIQYF. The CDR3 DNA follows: TGTGCCAGCAGCGTAGGTACCGGAAACATTCAGTACTTC.

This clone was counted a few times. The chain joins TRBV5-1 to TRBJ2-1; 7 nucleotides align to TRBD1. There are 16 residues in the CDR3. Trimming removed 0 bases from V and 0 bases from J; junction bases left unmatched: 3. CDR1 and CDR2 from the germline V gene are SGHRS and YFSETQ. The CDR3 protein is CASSLEGGFSYNEQFF. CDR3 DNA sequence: TGCGCCAGCAGCTTGGAAGGGGGCTTCTCCTACAATGAGCAGTTCTTC.

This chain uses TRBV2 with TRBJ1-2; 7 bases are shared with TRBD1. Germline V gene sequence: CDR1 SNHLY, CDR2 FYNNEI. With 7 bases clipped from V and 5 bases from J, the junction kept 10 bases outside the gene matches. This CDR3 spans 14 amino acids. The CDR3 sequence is CASTIRTGEYGYTF. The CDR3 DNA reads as TGTGCCAGCACCATCCGGACAGGCGAATATGGCTACACCTTC.